This T cell receptor beta chain is drawn from a study of cytomegalovirus exposure and HLA in healthy donors. Comment on this clone: The antigen is unknown.

Whole-study findings and limits: In a later analysis, V- and J-gene trimming of beta chains associated with a DCLRE1C missense variant, replicated independently. Later work found most CMV-associated TCR beta chains apparently HLA-restricted. Researchers counted around 160 TCR beta chains as cytomegalovirus-associated.

Germline V gene sequence: CDR1 SGDLS, CDR2 YYNGEE. The CDR3 length is 14 residues. The ends lost 0 bases at V and 5 bases at J; junction bases unmatched: 5. With 60 Vbeta and 13 Jbeta primers, the PCR was carried out. Clones were sequenced by immunoSEQ multiplex PCR, and TCRdb holds only the in-frame ones, with some missing. The sample includes approximately 150,000 clones, 82% of them seen just once. The sequenced sample was PBMCs. This chain links TRBV9 with TRBJ2-7, with TRBD2 matching 7 bases. The source is an older woman in good health and CMV-seropositive. CDR3 residues: CASSVGLGGNEQYF. The DNA of the CDR3 is TGTGCCAGCAGCGTAGGTCTGGGGGGGAACGAGCAGTACTTC.